The 32 T cell receptor beta chains reported below all come from one sample, sequenced in a study of T cells in Graves' hyperthyroidism and ophthalmopathy. Amplification of TCR beta CDR3 regions used RNA as the template. HTBI primers were used for first-round RT-PCR of the TCR CDR3. MiXCR, run by TCRdb on the multiplex PCR reads, gives a single entry per CDR3 protein. The sample carries about 210,000 distinct CDR3 sequences, 17% recorded once. Sample: blood. The origin of the receptors is a man aged 50 to 59 with Graves' hyperthyroidism.

This clonotype has a count of ten or more. This sequence joins TRBV6-2 or TRBV6-3 and TRBJ2-7; D gene unclear. Trimming cost V 2 bases and J 3 bases, with 14 bases left between them. Germline V lookup: CDR1 MNHEY, CDR2 SVGEGT. CDR3 size: 15 residues. The CDR3, as DNA: TGTGCCAGCAGTTACCTTTCCCGAGCCAGCTACGAGCAGTACTTC. Translating gives CASSYLSRASYEQYF.

In this sample, this clonotype turned up many times. V gene TRBV6-1 combines with J gene TRBJ2-7; TRBD1 matches 11 bases. This CDR3 spans 16 amino acids. CDR1 and CDR2 from the germline V gene are MNHNS and SASEGT. J lost 2 bases, V lost 5 bases, and 8 bases had no gene match. This chain's CDR3 is CASSFSLGQGAYEQYF. CDR3 nucleotide sequence: TGTGCCAGCAGTTTTAGTCTGGGACAGGGGGCCTACGAGCAGTACTTC.

At least ten counts were recorded for this clonotype. The CDR3 DNA is TGTGCCATCAGGGGGACTAGCGGACGCACAGATACGCAGTATTTT. Amino acids: CAIRGTSGRTDTQYF. V and J are TRBV10-3 and TRBJ2-3; 11 bases align to TRBD2. CDR3 length: 15 residues. CDR1 and CDR2 from the germline V gene are ENHRY and SYGVKD. V lost 6 bases, J lost 1 base, and 3 bases stayed unmatched.

The J gene is TRBJ2-2, the V gene TRBV16; D is unclear. V dropped 2 bases and J dropped 4 bases, with 8 bases sitting between them. There are 14 residues in the CDR3. CDR1 and CDR2 (germline): KGHSY, FQNENV. The CDR3 DNA follows: TGTGCCAGCAGCCAAACCTCCACCACCGGGGAGCTGTTTTTT. The encoded protein is CASSQTSTTGELFF.

This clonotype came up a few times. The chain uses TRBV6-5 and TRBJ1-5; D is undetermined. Germline V gene data show CDR1 as MNHEY and CDR2 as SVGAGI. V lost 2 bases and J 6 bases, leaving 11 bases between the germline ends. The CDR3 totals 14 residues. CDR3 sequence: CASSYGREAQPQHF. DNA for the CDR3: TGTGCCAGCAGTTACGGTAGGGAAGCTCAGCCCCAGCATTTT.

This clonotype was found once. J is TRBJ1-2 and V is TRBV15; D gene ambiguous. Germline V gene sequence: CDR1 LNHNV, CDR2 YYDKDF (reference sequence). This CDR3 has 12 residues. V was clipped by 1 base and J by 4 bases, with 4 bases between them. The CDR3 loop reads CATSRVGYGYTF. Written as DNA, the CDR3 is TGTGCCACCAGCAGAGTTGGCTATGGCTACACCTTC.

This clonotype has ten or more counts. The rearrangement joins TRBV28 to TRBJ2-2; the match to TRBD2 covers 10 bases. CDR1 is MDHEN, CDR2 SYDVKM, per germline. V dropped 5 bases and J dropped 7; count of bases not matched to a gene: 4. The CDR3 spans 14 residues. CDR3 protein: CASSLAGVGGELFF. The CDR3 bases are TGTGCCAGCAGTCTAGCGGGAGTGGGCGGGGAGCTGTTTTTT.

The chain couples TRBV9 to TRBJ1-3; D gene uncertain. V lost 0 bases and J 1 base, leaving 14 bases between the germline ends. The germline CDR1 and CDR2 sequences are SGDLS and YYNGEE. CDR3 length: 17 residues. The chain's CDR3 is CASSVASRIQSGNTIYF. CDR3 sequence (DNA): TGTGCCAGCAGCGTAGCCAGCAGGATTCAGTCTGGAAACACCATATATTTT.

A few counts support this clonotype. The rearrangement joins TRBV5-8 to TRBJ2-2, with unresolved D. The CDR3 spans 16 residues. Germline V lookup: CDR1 SGHTS, CDR2 YDEGEE. Trimming removed 0 bases at V and 2 bases at J, with 11 bases between. CDR3 sequence: CASSLAVGTNTGELFF. The CDR3 DNA reads TGTGCCAGCAGCTTGGCCGTTGGAACTAACACCGGGGAGCTGTTTTTT. The variable domain in full, with the rest retrieved from reference TRBV5-8 and TRBJ2-2, is EAGVTQSPTHLIKTRGQQATLRCSPISGHTSVYWYQQALGLGLQFLLWYDEGEERNRGNFPPRFSGRQFPNYSSELNVNALELEDSALYLCASSLAVGTNTGELFFGEGSRLTVL.

This clonotype was found many times. The chain joins TRBV12-3 or TRBV12-4 to TRBJ2-3, with no clear D. The CDR3 length is 15 residues. The V end lost 3 bases, the J end lost 0 bases, and 10 bases lay between the germline ends. This CDR3 is CASSLIRASTDTQYF. CDR3 in DNA: TGTGCCAGCAGTTTGATACGGGCTAGCACAGATACGCAGTATTTT.

The chain couples TRBV5-1 to TRBJ2-5; D not resolved. The CDR3 spans 14 residues. V shed 0 bases and J shed 2 bases, with 8 bases lying between them. The germline CDR1 and CDR2 sequences are SGHRS and YFSETQ. CDR3 nucleotide sequence: TGCGCCAGCAGCTTGGTAACAGCTCAAGAGACCCAGTACTTC. Amino acid sequence: CASSLVTAQETQYF.

This clonotype occurred a few times. CDR3 sequence reads: CASCPLGFYNEQFF. The DNA of the CDR3 is TGCGCCAGCTGTCCCTTGGGATTCTACAATGAGCAGTTCTTC. The rearrangement links TRBV5-1 to TRBJ2-1, with unresolved D. The V gene's germline CDR1 is SGHRS and CDR2 YFSETQ. Trimming took 7 bases from V and 3 from J, leaving 14 bases between them. CDR3 length: 14 amino acids.

Only a few counts were recorded for this clonotype. The V and J genes are TRBV6-5 and TRBJ2-4; D ambiguous. V was pared by 2 bases and J by 1 base, with 9 bases between. The germline gives CDR1 MNHEY, CDR2 SVGAGI. CDR3 length equals 15 residues. DNA for the CDR3: TGTGCCAGCAGTTACGGGATAGGGGCCAAAAACATTCAGTACTTC. Encoded protein: CASSYGIGAKNIQYF.

This clonotype came up many times. The chain has TRBV27 and TRBJ2-7, with 8 positions matching TRBD2. Germline V gene lookup returns CDR1 MNHEY and CDR2 SMNVEV (reference sequence). V was clipped by 4 bases and J by 4 bases; unmatched bases: 6. The CDR3 totals 14 residues. CDR3 sequence: CASSSSGGVYEQYF. CDR3 DNA: TGTGCCAGCAGTTCCTCGGGGGGGGTATACGAGCAGTACTTC.

This clonotype was observed at least ten times. The rearrangement uses TRBV3-1 and TRBJ2-6; D is perhaps TRBD2 (6 bases). The CDR3 length is 17 residues. The V gene's germline CDR1 is LGHDT and CDR2 YNNKEL (reference sequence). V lost 0 bases, J lost 0 bases, and 9 bases lay in between. CDR3 DNA sequence: TGTGCCAGCAGCCAAGATCACGGGAGCTCTGGGGCCAACGTCCTGACTTTC. Translating gives CASSQDHGSSGANVLTF.

The genes are TRBV19 and TRBJ2-1; 12 nucleotides match TRBD2. J gave up 6 bases and V 4 bases, and 4 bases lay outside the gene matches. Germline CDR1 LNHDA, CDR2 SQIVND (reference sequence). The CDR3 consists of 15 residues. DNA of the CDR3: TGTGCCAGTAGTACGACTAGCGGGAGTGCCAATGAGCAGTTCTTC. This sequence encodes CASSTTSGSANEQFF.

Worth noting for this clonotype: This could be a read error, since a much larger clone is one nucleotide away. V and J are TRBV20-1 and TRBJ1-5; D gene unclear. Germline V gene sequence: CDR1 DFQATT, CDR2 SNEGSKA (reference sequence). This CDR3 has 12 residues. In DNA, the CDR3 is TGCGGTGCTAGATCAGGCGGGCAGCCCCAGCATTTT. This translates into CGARSGGQPQHF.

This clonotype was recorded at least ten times. The chain links TRBV30 to TRBJ2-1, with 7 bases fitting TRBD2. The CDR3 spans 15 residues. With 0 bases clipped from V and 0 bases from J, the junction kept 2 bases outside the gene matches. Germline V gene data show CDR1 as GTSNPN and CDR2 as SVGIG (reference sequence). CDR3 amino acids: CAWSVGGSSYNEQFF. The CDR3 DNA reads TGTGCCTGGAGTGTGGGCGGGAGCTCCTACAATGAGCAGTTCTTC.

This clonotype has ten or more counts. DNA of the CDR3: TGTGCCAGCAGTACAATGCTTGGGGGAGGTGAGGGCTACACCTTC. This codes for CASSTMLGGGEGYTF. The gene calls are TRBV6-1 and TRBJ1-2; a weak D match, TRBD1 (5 bases). Germline V gene sequence: CDR1 MNHNS, CDR2 SASEGT. The CDR3 is 15 amino acids. Between the trimmed V and J ends, which lost 5 bases and 8 bases, there was a span of 21 bases.

This clonotype was seen at least ten times. The CDR3 protein is CASSYLKGVYEQYF. DNA for the CDR3: TGTGCCAGCAGTTACTTAAAGGGTGTCTACGAGCAGTACTTC. The V gene is TRBV6-6, the J gene TRBJ2-7; D gene ambiguous. Trimming removed 1 base at V and 3 bases at J, with 10 bases between. The CDR3 spans 14 residues. Looked up from germline, CDR1 is MNHNY and CDR2 is SVGAGI (reference sequence).

At least ten counts were recorded for this clonotype. The chain joins TRBV6-2 or TRBV6-3 to TRBJ2-3; 9 bases align to TRBD2. The V segment lost 6 bases and the J segment 2 bases; nucleotides outside the gene matches: 6. Per germline, CDR1 MNHEY and CDR2 SVGEGT. The CDR3 covers 15 residues. For the CDR3, the DNA is TGTGCCAGCAGGACTGGGACTAGCCTCACAGATACGCAGTATTTT. Its translation is CASRTGTSLTDTQYF.

This clonotype was recorded at least ten times. This chain uses TRBV27 with TRBJ2-7, with 10 bases that match TRBD2. The CDR3 consists of 16 residues. Germline-derived CDR1 and CDR2 are MNHEY and SMNVEV (reference sequence). J lost 3 bases, V lost 2 bases, and 7 bases had no gene match. CDR3 DNA sequence: TGTGCCAGCAGTTTACGGGGGACTAGCGTGGTCTACGAGCAGTACTTC. This gives the protein CASSLRGTSVVYEQYF.

This clonotype was seen at least ten times. The V gene is TRBV28, the J gene TRBJ2-1, with 9 bases matching TRBD2. CDR1 and CDR2 from the germline V gene are MDHEN and SYDVKM. After removal of 7 bases from V and 7 bases from J, the junction contained 8 bases not matched to a gene. The CDR3 has 14 amino acids. In DNA, the CDR3 is TGTGCCAGCACTAGCGGGATAGAGTCAAATGAGCAGTTCTTC. Translating gives CASTSGIESNEQFF.

The chain links TRBV6-2 or TRBV6-3 to TRBJ2-1, with 13 bases that match TRBD2. CDR3 size: 16 residues. Trimming took 6 bases from V and 10 from J; bases not matched to a gene: 12. Looked up from germline, CDR1 is MNHEY and CDR2 is SVGEGT. For the CDR3, the DNA is TGTGCCAGCAGCCCGACCGGGACTAGCGGGATAGAGGAGCAGTTCTTC. Translated, it gives CASSPTGTSGIEEQFF.

On this clonotype: A read error may be the cause here, since a much bigger clone is one base away. This CDR3 fails to terminate in the conserved phenylalanine or tryptophan, so it likely reflects a read error. The genes are TRBV20-1 and TRBJ2-3; 7 nucleotides line up with TRBD1. This CDR3 has 15 residues. From germline, CDR1 is DFQATT and CDR2 SNEGSKA (reference sequence). V shed 1 base, J shed 0 bases, and the junction held 4 bases outside the gene matches. CDR3 loop: CSARGGRGSTDTQYS. For the CDR3, the DNA is TGCAGTGCTAGAGGGGGCAGGGGGAGCACAGATACGCAGTATTCT.

The chain recombines TRBV19 with TRBJ2-1; TRBD2 matches at 7 bases. The trim removed 5 bases at V and 3 bases at J, leaving 7 bases unmatched. Per the germline V gene, CDR1 is LNHDA and CDR2 is SQIVND (reference sequence). CDR3 length: 15 residues. The CDR3 sequence is CASSSGEGYYNEQFF. DNA of the CDR3: TGTGCCAGTAGTTCGGGGGAGGGCTACTACAATGAGCAGTTCTTC.

There are many counts of this clonotype. The chain is built from TRBV28 and TRBJ2-3, with D maybe TRBD2 (6 bases). Between the trimmed V and J ends, which lost 2 bases and 0 bases, there was a span of 12 bases. This CDR3 has 16 residues. In germline, CDR1 is MDHEN, CDR2 SYDVKM. The DNA for the CDR3 is TGTGCCAGCAGTTTACTGGGGACTGCTAGCACAGATACGCAGTATTTT. Protein product: CASSLLGTASTDTQYF.

Only a few counts were recorded for this clonotype. The CDR3 DNA follows: TGCGCCAGCAGCCAAGATCACCCTTCAATGAACACTGAAGCTTTCTTT. Its protein is CASSQDHPSMNTEAFF. This chain connects TRBV4-3 to TRBJ1-1; no firm D call. CDR3 length: 16 residues. Germline V gene data show CDR1 as LGHNA and CDR2 as YSLEER. V shed 0 bases and J shed 0 bases, with 11 bases lying between them.

This clonotype was counted ten times or more. The rearrangement joins TRBV7-3 to TRBJ2-3; 11 bases map to TRBD1. Germline V gene data show CDR1 as SGHTA and CDR2 as FQGTGA. The CDR3 is 14 amino acids. With V trimmed by 2 bases and J by 10 bases, 5 bases remained unmatched. The DNA of the CDR3 is TGTGCCAGCAGCTTAGGGGACAGGGGGTTGGCGCAGTATTTT. Its protein is CASSLGDRGLAQYF.

This clonotype has just one count. J is TRBJ2-7 and V is TRBV29-1; D gene unclear. V was trimmed by 6 bases and J by 3 bases, leaving 12 bases between them. This CDR3 is 12 amino acids long. Germline V CDR1 and CDR2: SQVTM, ANQGSEA. CDR3 sequence: CSVYADDYEQYF. In DNA, the CDR3 is TGCAGCGTATACGCGGATGACTACGAGCAGTACTTC.

The sample holds a few counts of this clonotype. The chain is built from TRBV27 and TRBJ2-7; D perhaps matches TRBD1 (6 bases). There are 14 residues in the CDR3. The germline V gene encodes CDR1 MNHEY and CDR2 SMNVEV (reference sequence). V lost 1 base, J lost 5 bases, and 12 bases lay in between. The CDR3 DNA is TGTGCCAGCAGTTTATTGTCAGGGGCGGACGAGCAGTACTTC. This sequence encodes CASSLLSGADEQYF.

Many counts were recorded for this clonotype. The rearrangement uses TRBV28 and TRBJ1-5, with TRBD1 matching over 8 bases. V was pared by 4 bases and J by 1 base, with 6 bases of the junction left unmatched. CDR3 length equals 16 residues. In germline, CDR1 is MDHEN, CDR2 SYDVKM. For the CDR3, the DNA is TGTGCCAGCAGTTCGGCAGGGGGCGAAAGCAATCAGCCCCAGCATTTT. Residues: CASSSAGGESNQPQHF.